The 17 T cell receptor beta chains below come from one sample, sequenced in a study of cytomegalovirus exposure and HLA in healthy donors. The study ran its PCR with 60 Vbeta and 13 Jbeta primers. Measured with immunoSEQ multiplex PCR; TCRdb has only the in-frame clones, and not every one. The sample carries about 190,000 clones, around 79% recorded once. Source material: PBMCs. The origin of the receptors is a woman in her forties or fifties in good health and CMV-seronegative.

The CDR3: CASTAGGRETQYF. CDR3 bases: TGTGCCAGCACCGCAGGGGGTAGGGAGACCCAGTACTTC. V usage is TRBV7-9 and J usage is TRBJ2-5, with 7 bases lining up with TRBD1. The CDR3 runs to 13 residues. Germline assignment: CDR1 SEHNR and CDR2 FQNEAQ (reference sequence). Trimming cost V 7 bases and J 5 bases; bases outside gene matches: 7.

This rearrangement joins TRBV7-3 to TRBJ2-7; 8 bases map to TRBD1. The V segment lost 4 bases and the J segment 6 bases; nucleotides outside the gene matches: 11. Germline values: CDR1 SGHTA, CDR2 FQGTGA. The CDR3 runs 15 residues. CDR3 region: CASSSQGQGAGEQYF. In nucleotides, the CDR3 is TGTGCCAGCAGCTCCCAGGGGCAGGGGGCGGGCGAGCAGTACTTC.

The gene calls are TRBV10-3 and TRBJ1-2; D is possibly TRBD1 (6 bases). Deletions cut 5 bases from V and 8 bases from J, with 12 bases between. CDR3 length: 12 residues. The germline V gene encodes CDR1 ENHRY and CDR2 SYGVKD. DNA for the CDR3: TGTGCCATCAGTAACTCAGGGGTCGGCTACACCTTC. Residues: CAISNSGVGYTF.

The chain is built from TRBV9 and TRBJ1-2; 9 bases line up with TRBD1. The trim removed 0 bases at V and 5 bases at J, leaving 8 bases unmatched. The CDR3 is 16 residues long. Germline V gives CDR1 SGDLS, CDR2 YYNGEE. CDR3 in amino acids: CASSVAIRTGDYGYTF. CDR3 sequence (DNA): TGTGCCAGCAGCGTAGCTATCAGGACAGGGGATTATGGCTACACCTTC.

The chain joins TRBV5-3 to TRBJ1-2, with D possibly matching TRBD1 (6 bases). TRBV5-3 is reported as an ORF; its role is uncertain. The CDR3 consists of 17 residues. With 3 bases removed from V and 5 bases from J, the gap between germline ends came to 23 bases. The CDR3 protein is CARSSDRHLHISYGYTF. The CDR3 nucleotides read TGTGCCAGAAGCTCGGACAGACACCTTCACATTTCGTATGGCTACACCTTC.

This sequence joins TRBV7-9 and TRBJ2-7; no reliable D call. The CDR3 totals 11 residues. V lost 1 base, J lost 5 bases, and 3 bases lay in between. Per the germline V gene, CDR1 is SEHNR and CDR2 is FQNEAQ (reference sequence). The CDR3 spells CASSLGNEQYF. CDR3 DNA sequence: TGTGCCAGCAGCTTAGGTAACGAGCAGTACTTC.

The V call is TRBV28, the J call TRBJ2-5; no definite D call. CDR3 length equals 14 residues. Trimming removed 3 bases from V and 5 bases from J, with 13 bases in between. Germline V gene sequence: CDR1 MDHEN, CDR2 SYDVKM. The DNA for the CDR3 is TGTGCCAGCAGTTTGACTGCAAAAAAGGAGACCCAGTACTTC. It specifies CASSLTAKKETQYF.

Concerning this clone: One end of the junction fails to match germline, which may point to a read error. The rearrangement links TRBV7-7 to TRBJ2-7; 10 bases fit TRBD1. This CDR3 is built from 14 residues. CDR1 SSHAT and CDR2 FNYEAQ come from the germline V gene (reference sequence). The CDR3 DNA sequence: TGTGCTAGCAGCTTGGGGACAGGGGCCTACGAGCAGTACTTC. This translates into CASSLGTGAYEQYF.

As regards this clone: Within the sample, other DNA sequences also encode this same CDR3. The chain employs TRBV15 and TRBJ2-2; no definite D call. CDR3 length: 14 residues. V lost 7 bases and J 0 bases, leaving 9 bases between the germline ends. CDR1 LNHNV and CDR2 YYDKDF come from the germline V gene (reference sequence). In nucleotides, the CDR3 is TGTGCCACCAATGAGCTGGCGAACACCGGGGAGCTGTTTTTT. Translating gives CATNELANTGELFF.

The chain combines TRBV2 with TRBJ1-1, with D tentatively TRBD1 (5 bases). Trimming pared 7 bases from V and 5 bases from J, leaving 17 bases between. The length of the CDR3 is 14 residues. Germline CDR1 SNHLY, CDR2 FYNNEI. The CDR3 region is CASKRERGGTEAFF. The DNA for the CDR3 is TGTGCCAGCAAAAGAGAAAGGGGTGGAACTGAAGCTTTCTTT.

The rearrangement uses TRBV30 and TRBJ2-7; D might be TRBD1 (6 bases). From germline, CDR1 is GTSNPN and CDR2 SVGIG (reference sequence). The ends were cut back, 2 bases at V and 6 bases at J, with 14 bases in the middle. The CDR3 contains 13 residues. The CDR3 sequence: CAWSRQVEVEQYF. The CDR3 nucleotides read TGTGCCTGGAGTAGACAGGTGGAGGTCGAGCAGTACTTC. Full variable domain (missing parts from reference TRBV30 and TRBJ2-7): SQTIHQWPATLVQPVGSPLSLECTVEGTSNPNLYWYRQAAGRGLQLLFYSVGIGQISSEVPQNLSASRPQDRQFILSSKKLLLSDSGFYLCAWSRQVEVEQYFGPGTRLTVT.

This chain uses TRBV19 with TRBJ1-2; no clear D gene. V was pared by 5 bases and J by 7 bases, with 23 bases between. CDR1 and CDR2 from the germline V gene are LNHDA and SQIVND (reference sequence). The CDR3 runs 16 residues. The CDR3 here is CASSAGVTEGSRGYTF. Written as DNA, the CDR3 is TGTGCCAGTAGTGCCGGGGTCACGGAGGGTTCCCGTGGCTACACCTTC.

This clone was recorded only once. V and J are TRBV7-3 and TRBJ2-5; possibly TRBD2 for D (6 bases). The CDR3 sequence is 13 residues long. From germline, CDR1 is SGHTA and CDR2 FQGTGA. V lost 5 bases and J 13 bases, leaving 20 bases between the germline ends. The CDR3 sequence: CASSLWGDSEMYF. The CDR3 DNA reads as TGTGCCAGCAGCCTTTGGGGGGATAGCGAGATGTACTTC.

The rearrangement links TRBV7-2 to TRBJ1-1; D is unclear. CDR1 is SGHTA and CDR2 is FQGNSA in the germline V gene. Trimming cost V 5 bases and J 6 bases, with 16 bases left between them. The CDR3 sequence is 14 residues long. CDR3 loop: CASSEGREYAEAFF. CDR3 bases: TGTGCCAGCAGCGAGGGCCGGGAGTACGCTGAAGCTTTCTTT.

The chain combines TRBV27 with TRBJ2-5, with 8 bases lining up with TRBD1. The J call may be mistaken, given a closer DNA end match to TRBJ2-7. There are 14 residues in the CDR3. Looked up from germline, CDR1 is MNHEY and CDR2 is SMNVEV (reference sequence). CDR3 region: CASSRAGGVYEQYF. The CDR3, as DNA: TGTGCCAGCAGTCGGGCAGGGGGCGTCTACGAGCAGTACTTC.

DNA of the CDR3: TGTGCCAGCAGTCCCTCGGGGGGGGCCCCCACTGAAGCTTTCTTT. Amino acid sequence: CASSPSGGAPTEAFF. V gene TRBV6-5 combines with J gene TRBJ1-1; D possibly corresponds to TRBD1 (6 bases). V was cut by 5 bases and J by 4 bases, with 17 bases left in between. The length of the CDR3 is 15 residues. CDR1 is MNHEY and CDR2 is SVGAGI in the germline V gene.

V usage is TRBV4-3 and J usage is TRBJ2-7; TRBD2 aligns across 9 bases. Trimming cost V 1 base and J 5 bases; bases outside gene matches: 6. CDR3 length: 15 residues. Germline lookup yields CDR1 LGHNA and CDR2 YSLEER. For the CDR3, the DNA is TGCGCCAGCAGCCAAGCGTGGACTAGCGTGCACGAGCAGTACTTC. Encoded protein: CASSQAWTSVHEQYF.